The rows below give T cell receptor beta chains drawn from one sample of a study of T-cell reconstitution after alpha-beta-depleted transplantation in children. Each CDR3 protein is one row after TCRdb ran MiXCR on the PCR reads. The sample has fewer than 750,000 distinct CDR3 sequences, roughly 23% seen once. This specimen consisted of PBMCs, mostly from graft donor cells, obtained 360 days after TCRalphabeta/CD19-depleted stem cell transplant. These receptors all come from a boy in the first two years of life who had a stem cell transplant for acute myeloid leukemia, so the T cells may come from the graft donor. Both conserved end residues are part of each CDR3. A D gene is named only where the DNA matches it firmly. A row's size may be missing; if present it is once, few, many or a size class.

>TRBJ1-6|15|TRBD1|TRBV28|many
CASSVDRVDDSPLHF
TGTGCCAGCAGTGTGGACAGGGTCGATGACTCACCCCTCCACTTT
>TRBJ2-1|16|TRBD1|TRBV18|.
CARSATGTGGDNEQFF
TGTGCCAGGTCAGCAACCGGGACAGGAGGGGACAATGAGCAGTTCTTC
>TRBJ2-1|15|TRBD1|TRBV11-2|.
CASSYGTGLGNEQFF
TGTGCCAGCAGCTACGGGACAGGGCTGGGCAATGAGCAGTTCTTC
>TRBJ2-3|12|.|TRBV20-1|many
CSARVGADTQYF
TGCAGTGCTAGGGTGGGGGCAGATACGCAGTATTTT
>TRBJ1-2|16|.|TRBV20-1|.
CSARTLKWGLNYGYTF
TGCAGTGCTAGAACATTGAAGTGGGGACTTAACTATGGCTACACCTTC
>TRBJ1-5|14|.|TRBV6-5|few
CASSYRWGNQPQHF
TGTGCCAGCAGTTACCGGTGGGGCAATCAGCCCCAGCATTTT
>TRBJ2-1|17|.|TRBV15|.
CATSRAGELSSYNEQFF
TGTGCCACCAGCAGAGCGGGGGAGCTAAGCTCCTACAATGAGCAGTTCTTC
>TRBJ1-2|13|.|TRBV20-1|few
CSATGAINYGYTF
TGCAGTGCTACAGGGGCGATCAACTATGGCTACACCTTC
>TRBJ2-1|17|.|TRBV4-2|few
CASSQDREGYSYNEQFF
TGTGCCAGCAGCCAAGATCGGGAAGGCTACTCCTACAATGAGCAGTTCTTC
>TRBJ2-2|13|.|TRBV20-1|.
CSAGTANTGELFF
TGCAGTGCCGGTACAGCGAACACCGGGGAGCTGTTTTTT
>TRBJ1-1|13|.|TRBV15|.
CATSLTKDTEAFF
TGTGCCACCAGCCTGACAAAGGACACTGAAGCTTTCTTT
>TRBJ1-5|17|.|TRBV6-1|few
CASSELHRSYSNQPQHF
TGTGCCAGCAGTGAACTACACAGGAGTTATAGCAATCAGCCCCAGCATTTT
>TRBJ1-5|15|TRBD1|TRBV5-6|.
CASSPRDRPNQPQHF
TGTGCCAGCAGCCCTCGGGACAGGCCGAATCAGCCCCAGCATTTT
>TRBJ2-1|13|.|TRBV30|once
CAWSVNRVGEQFF
TGTGCCTGGAGTGTTAATCGTGTAGGTGAGCAGTTCTTC
>TRBJ2-3|17|TRBD2|TRBV20-1|few
CSARDLQAGGNTDTQYF
TGCAGTGCTAGAGACCTTCAAGCGGGGGGAAACACAGATACGCAGTATTTT
>TRBJ2-7|14|.|TRBV20-1|.
CSARDTGRGYEQYF
TGCAGTGCTAGAGATACGGGGCGCGGGTACGAGCAGTACTTC
>TRBJ2-1|14|.|TRBV15|many
CATSRVPGSNEQFF
TGTGCCACCAGCAGAGTTCCGGGAAGCAATGAGCAGTTCTTC
>TRBJ2-5|13|.|TRBV6-1|.
CASKNGPHETQYF
TGTGCCAGTAAGAATGGCCCCCACGAGACCCAGTACTTC
>TRBJ2-5|17|TRBD2|TRBV25-1|.
CASSPRASGVSGETQYF
TGTGCCAGCAGTCCACGGGCTAGCGGGGTCTCGGGAGAGACCCAGTACTTC
>TRBJ2-5|17|.|TRBV7-2|.
CASSLVGLAAYGETQYF
TGTGCCAGCAGCTTAGTAGGTTTGGCGGCCTACGGGGAGACCCAGTACTTC